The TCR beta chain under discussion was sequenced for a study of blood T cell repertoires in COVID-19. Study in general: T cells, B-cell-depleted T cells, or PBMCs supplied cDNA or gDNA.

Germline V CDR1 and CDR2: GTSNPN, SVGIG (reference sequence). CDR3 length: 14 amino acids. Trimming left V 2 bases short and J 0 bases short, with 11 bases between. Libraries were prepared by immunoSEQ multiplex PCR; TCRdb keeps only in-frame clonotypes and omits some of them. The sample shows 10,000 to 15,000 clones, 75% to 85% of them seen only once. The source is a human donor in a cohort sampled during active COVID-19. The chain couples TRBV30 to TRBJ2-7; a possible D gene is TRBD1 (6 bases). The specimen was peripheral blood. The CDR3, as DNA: TGTGCCTGGAGTCTCGAGGGGGACTCCTACGAGCAGTACTTC. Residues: CAWSLEGDSYEQYF.